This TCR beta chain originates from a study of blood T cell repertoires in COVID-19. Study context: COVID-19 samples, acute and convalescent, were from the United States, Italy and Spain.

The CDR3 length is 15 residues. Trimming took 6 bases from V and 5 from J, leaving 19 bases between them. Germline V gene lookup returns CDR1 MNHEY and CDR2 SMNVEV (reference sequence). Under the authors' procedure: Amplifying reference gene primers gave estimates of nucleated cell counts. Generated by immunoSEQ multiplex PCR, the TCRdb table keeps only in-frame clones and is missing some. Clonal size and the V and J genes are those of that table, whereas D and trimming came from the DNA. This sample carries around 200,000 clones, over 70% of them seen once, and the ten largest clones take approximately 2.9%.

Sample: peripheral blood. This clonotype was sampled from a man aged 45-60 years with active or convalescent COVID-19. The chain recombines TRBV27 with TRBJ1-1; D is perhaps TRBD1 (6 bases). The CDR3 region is CASSLGPGRGTEAFF. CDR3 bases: TGTGCCAGCAGCCTTGGGCCGGGGAGGGGGACTGAAGCTTTCTTT.